Listed here are 20 T cell receptor beta chains from one sample, sequenced in a study of cytomegalovirus exposure and HLA in healthy donors. The PCR was carried out with 60 Vbeta primers and 13 Jbeta primers. Clones were read by immunoSEQ multiplex PCR, and TCRdb kept only the in-frame ones, dropping some. The table includes over 150,000 clones, approximately 76% detected once. The specimen sequenced was PBMCs. These receptors were taken from a man between 60 and 70 years old in good health and CMV-seronegative.

The V gene is TRBV7-8, the J gene TRBJ1-2; 10 nucleotides match TRBD1. Germline V gene lookup returns CDR1 SGHVS and CDR2 FQNEAQ. Losses at the gene ends were 1 base for V and 7 bases for J; bases not matched to a gene: 9. This CDR3 is 16 amino acids long. CDR3 in DNA: TGTGCCAGCAGCTTAGTCAGGGACAGGGGAAGGGGTGGCTACACCTTC. It specifies CASSLVRDRGRGGYTF.

This chain uses TRBV9 with TRBJ2-3; 13 bases are shared with TRBD2. Losses at the gene ends were 4 bases for V and 4 bases for J; bases not matched to a gene: 3. This CDR3 comprises 15 residues. Germline values: CDR1 SGDLS, CDR2 YYNGEE. The CDR3 DNA follows: TGTGCCAGCAGCCCCGGACTAGCGGGAGCAGATACGCAGTATTTT. Translated: CASSPGLAGADTQYF.

A word on this clone: Compared with germline, one end of the junction differs, possibly owing to a read error. The V call is TRBV7-9, the J call TRBJ2-1; a weak D match, TRBD2 (5 bases). The CDR3 extends over 17 amino acids. Germline CDR1 reads SEHNR; CDR2 reads FQNEAQ (reference sequence). The CDR3 DNA reads TGTTCCAGCAGCTTACGGGCTGTAGCGACTACAATGGATGAGCAGTTCTTC. Encoded protein: CSSSLRAVATTMDEQFF.

This clone has more than one count but fewer than ten. V is TRBV6-5 and J is TRBJ2-2; 7 bases fit TRBD1. Germline trimming cut 5 bases from V and 5 bases from J; bases unmatched to any gene: 8. Germline V gives CDR1 MNHEY, CDR2 SVGAGI. This CDR3 region has 15 residues. The chain's CDR3 is CASSPRQGSTGELFF. Here the CDR3 DNA reads TGTGCCAGCAGTCCCAGACAGGGTTCTACCGGGGAGCTGTTTTTT.

This clone was observed a handful of times. The J gene is TRBJ2-5, the V gene TRBV19, with D hard to call. This CDR3 contains 11 residues. The germline V gene has CDR1 LNHDA and CDR2 SQIVND (reference sequence). Trimming removed 10 bases from V and 1 base from J, with 7 bases in between. CDR3 sequence (DNA): TGTGCCACCCTTCTCCAAGAGACCCAGTACTTC. As protein: CATLLQETQYF.

The gene calls are TRBV11-2 and TRBJ2-1, with 8 bases matching TRBD2. Germline CDR1 reads SGHAT; CDR2 reads FQNNGV. V dropped 5 bases and J dropped 6; count of bases not matched to a gene: 15. This CDR3 contains 17 residues. CDR3 loop: CASSTSDGTRGFNEQFF. CDR3 coding DNA: TGTGCCAGCAGCACCTCTGACGGGACTAGGGGGTTCAATGAGCAGTTCTTC.

Worth noting for this clone: This specimen includes other DNA sequences encoding the same CDR3. The rearrangement links TRBV5-1 to TRBJ2-2; no clear D. V was pared by 1 base and J by 4 bases, with 5 bases between. Per the germline V gene, CDR1 is SGHRS and CDR2 is YFSETQ. The CDR3 runs to 13 residues. The CDR3 spells CASSLTGTGELFF. In nucleotides, the CDR3 is TGCGCCAGCAGCTTGACGGGCACCGGGGAGCTGTTTTTT.

This sequence joins TRBV5-1 and TRBJ2-1, with 8 bases aligning to TRBD2. V was pared by 3 bases and J by 4 bases, with 9 bases of the junction left unmatched. The CDR3 is made up of 16 amino acids. The germline V gene has CDR1 SGHRS and CDR2 YFSETQ. CDR3 DNA sequence: TGCGCCAGCAGCTGGGCCCTGGGCGGGGGGTACAATGAGCAGTTCTTC. Encoded protein: CASSWALGGGYNEQFF. Filled out from reference TRBV5-1 and TRBJ2-1, the complete variable domain reads KAGVTQTPRYLIKTRGQQVTLSCSPISGHRSVSWYQQTPGQGLQFLFEYFSETQRNKGNFPGRFSGRQFSNSRSEMNVSTLELGDSALYLCASSWALGGGYNEQFFGPGTRLTVL.

The chain combines TRBV5-1 with TRBJ2-5, with D maybe TRBD2 (6 bases). The CDR3 is made up of 15 amino acids. V was cut by 0 bases and J by 1 base, with 10 bases left in between. Germline-derived CDR1 and CDR2 are SGHRS and YFSETQ. CDR3 nucleotides: TGCGCCAGCAGCTTGGAATTGGGGGGCCAAGAGACCCAGTACTTC. It specifies CASSLELGGQETQYF.

The J gene is TRBJ2-5, the V gene TRBV29-1; 7 bases fit TRBD2. This CDR3 comprises 12 residues. V lost 7 bases, J lost 1 base, and 3 bases stayed unmatched. CDR1 is SQVTM, CDR2 ANQGSEA, per germline. The CDR3 sequence is CSAGGVQETQYF. CDR3 DNA: TGCAGCGCTGGGGGGGTCCAAGAGACCCAGTACTTC.

This rearrangement joins TRBV5-1 to TRBJ2-5; 7 bases agree with TRBD1. CDR1 is SGHRS, CDR2 YFSETQ, per germline. The V and J ends lost 4 bases and 5 bases, in that order; junction bases with no gene match: 14. The CDR3 is 16 residues long. The DNA of the CDR3 is TGCGCCAGCAGCCCGAGTCCACAGGGGATCGGGGAGACCCAGTACTTC. Amino acid sequence: CASSPSPQGIGETQYF.

The chain couples TRBV15 to TRBJ1-4; no clear D. Germline V gene lookup returns CDR1 LNHNV and CDR2 YYDKDF (reference sequence). Trimming pared 0 bases from V and 3 bases from J, leaving 14 bases between. The CDR3 extends over 17 amino acids. CDR3 coding DNA: TGTGCCACCAGCAGAGATATTGTCGGGGTCGCTAATGAAAAACTGTTTTTT. Translation gives CATSRDIVGVANEKLFF.

This clone was observed a handful of times. The rearrangement links TRBV5-1 to TRBJ1-1; TRBD1 is a possible D gene (6 bases). Germline values: CDR1 SGHRS, CDR2 YFSETQ. V lost 0 bases to trimming and J lost 4 bases, with 10 bases between them. CDR3 length: 14 amino acids. DNA for the CDR3: TGCGCCAGCAGCTTGGGAGGGGGACCCACTGAAGCTTTCTTT. It translates to CASSLGGGPTEAFF.

The chain links TRBV19 to TRBJ2-5; TRBD2 is a possible D gene (7 bases). The CDR3 sequence is 16 residues long. Per germline, CDR1 LNHDA and CDR2 SQIVND (reference sequence). Trimming shortened V by 8 bases and J by 1 base, and 20 bases separated the two germline ends. The DNA for the CDR3 is TGTGCCAGTCGCGGGAGACGCGGGGGCTCCCAAGAGACCCAGTACTTC. Its protein is CASRGRRGGSQETQYF.

The chain has TRBV7-2 and TRBJ2-3, with D perhaps matching TRBD1 (6 bases). The CDR3 contains 15 residues. Germline assignment: CDR1 SGHTA and CDR2 FQGNSA. The ends were cut back, 4 bases at V and 7 bases at J, with 18 bases in the middle. CDR3 in amino acids: CASSSWDNLPNTQYF. Written as DNA, the CDR3 is TGTGCCAGCAGCTCATGGGACAACCTCCCTAATACGCAGTATTTT.

The chain joins TRBV7-9 to TRBJ2-7, with TRBD2 identical over 7 bases. Unmatched junction bases numbered 6, after V lost 5 bases and J lost 2 bases. Germline assignment: CDR1 SEHNR and CDR2 FQNEAQ (reference sequence). This CDR3 region has 14 residues. In nucleotides, the CDR3 is TGTGCCAGCAGCGGGGGGGTCATACCCTACGAGCAGTACTTC. Its protein is CASSGGVIPYEQYF.

The V call is TRBV4-3, the J call TRBJ2-3, with 14 bases fitting TRBD2. CDR1 is LGHNA and CDR2 is YSLEER in the germline V gene. The J segment lost 5 bases and the V segment lost 1 base, leaving 2 bases of the junction unmatched. The CDR3 has 16 amino acids. The CDR3 DNA follows: TGCGCCAGCAGCCAAGGGGGGACTAGCGGGGGAGATACGCAGTATTTT. As protein: CASSQGGTSGGDTQYF.

This clone was observed a few times. This chain connects TRBV7-9 to TRBJ1-3, with D tentatively TRBD1 (5 bases). The CDR3 has 16 amino acids. V lost 4 bases, J lost 0 bases, and 13 bases lay in between. Germline CDR1 is SEHNR and CDR2 is FQNEAQ (reference sequence). For the CDR3, the DNA is TGTGCCAGCAGCTCTCTATCGACAGTCTCTGGAAACACCATATATTTT. Translated, it gives CASSSLSTVSGNTIYF.

This chain joins TRBV27 and TRBJ2-7; perhaps TRBD1 as D (6 bases). The ends were cut back, 0 bases at V and 2 bases at J, with 14 bases in the middle. The length of the CDR3 is 16 residues. Germline V gives CDR1 MNHEY, CDR2 SMNVEV (reference sequence). The DNA for the CDR3 is TGTGCCAGCAGTTTATCCCTGGACAGTATGCCCTACGAGCAGTACTTC. This translates into CASSLSLDSMPYEQYF.

This clone was seen once. The chain recombines TRBV28 with TRBJ1-5; TRBD1 matches 7 bases. The V gene's germline CDR1 is MDHEN and CDR2 SYDVKM. CDR3 length: 17 amino acids. V lost 6 bases, J lost 0 bases, and 11 bases stayed unmatched. This chain's CDR3 is CASRSRGLFLSNQPQHF. CDR3 nucleotide sequence: TGTGCCAGCAGATCGAGGGGGCTCTTCCTTAGCAATCAGCCCCAGCATTTT.